These 32 T cell receptor beta chains were all obtained from the same sample, sequenced in a study of shared clonotypes between healthy human individuals. Data came from immunoSEQ multiplex PCR; TCRdb stores just in-frame clones and leaves some out. Here the sample spans roughly 650,000 clones, approximately 97% being singletons. The sequencing input was naive CD4+ T cells sorted from blood. Subset denoted: CD45RA+ positively selected. The receptors derive from a woman aged 25 to 39 in good health.

The rearrangement links TRBV27 to TRBJ1-1; no reliable D call. The length of the CDR3 is 14 residues. Germline CDR1 reads MNHEY; CDR2 reads SMNVEV (reference sequence). Trimming shortened V by 2 bases and J by 9 bases, and 16 bases separated the two germline ends. The CDR3 sequence is CASSLASAGDQAFF. CDR3 in DNA: TGTGCCAGCAGTTTAGCCAGCGCCGGCGATCAAGCTTTCTTT.

The chain combines TRBV6-1 with TRBJ2-3, with 7 bases fitting TRBD2. J was trimmed by 8 bases and V by 3 bases; bases with no gene match: 8. Germline values: CDR1 MNHNS, CDR2 SASEGT. The CDR3 length is 14 residues. The CDR3 DNA sequence: TGTGCCAGCAGTGATTGGACTAGTTCGGCTACGCAGTATTTT. It translates to CASSDWTSSATQYF.

This sequence joins TRBV6-1 and TRBJ1-1, with a tentative D call TRBD1 (6 bases). V was shortened by 1 base and J by 0 bases, with 9 bases between the two germline ends. In germline, CDR1 is MNHNS, CDR2 SASEGT. The CDR3 spans 15 residues. DNA of the CDR3: TGTGCCAGCAGTGAAGTGGGACACATGAACACTGAAGCTTTCTTT. Its protein product is CASSEVGHMNTEAFF.

This rearrangement joins TRBV9 to TRBJ2-3; either TRBD1 or TRBD2 may supply D (6 bases each). This CDR3 is 15 amino acids long. Looked up from germline, CDR1 is SGDLS and CDR2 is YYNGEE. V gave up 0 bases and J gave up 8 bases, with 16 bases separating them. CDR3 DNA: TGTGCCAGCAGCGTAGCTCGGCGAGGGGGGATTACGCAGTATTTT. It is translated as CASSVARRGGITQYF.

This chain connects TRBV25-1 to TRBJ2-5, with D perhaps TRBD2 (6 bases). CDR1 MGHDK and CDR2 SYGVNS come from the germline V gene. V was clipped by 4 bases and J by 13 bases, with 16 bases between them. The CDR3 consists of 12 residues. The CDR3 is CASSGLGGKVYF. DNA of the CDR3: TGTGCCAGCAGTGGACTTGGCGGGAAGGTGTACTTC.

The chain links TRBV5-4 to TRBJ1-3, with TRBD1 matching over 9 bases. Germline values: CDR1 SGHNT, CDR2 YYREEE (reference sequence). V lost 1 base and J lost 4; bases outside the gene matches: 3. The CDR3 contains 15 residues. CDR3 in amino acids: CASSLMGQGGNTIYF. Written as DNA, the CDR3 is TGTGCCAGCAGCTTGATGGGACAGGGAGGAAACACCATATATTTT.

In this sample, this clone turned up once. This rearrangement joins TRBV7-8 to TRBJ1-1; D is unresolved. Trimming left V 6 bases short and J 5 bases short, with 13 bases between. Germline V lookup: CDR1 SGHVS, CDR2 FQNEAQ. This CDR3 is 13 amino acids long. This CDR3 reads CASRIANWTEAFF. DNA of the CDR3: TGTGCCAGCAGAATCGCTAATTGGACTGAAGCTTTCTTT.

The rearrangement uses TRBV10-3 and TRBJ2-1; D gene ambiguous. This CDR3 contains 16 residues. Germline CDR1 is ENHRY and CDR2 is SYGVKD. Trimming stripped 9 bases from V and 0 bases from J, with 18 bases between. CDR3 loop: CAIGVSSLSSYNEQFF. For the CDR3, the DNA is TGTGCCATAGGAGTATCGAGCTTGAGCTCCTACAATGAGCAGTTCTTC.

The chain combines TRBV7-9 with TRBJ1-2; no definite D call. This CDR3 spans 14 amino acids. V was cut by 5 bases and J by 8 bases, with 18 bases left in between. CDR1 SEHNR and CDR2 FQNEAQ come from the germline V gene (reference sequence). As DNA, the CDR3 is TGTGCCAGCAGCCCGTCGACTTCAGCGGGGGGCTACACCTTC. Its translation is CASSPSTSAGGYTF.

The V and J genes are TRBV6-1 and TRBJ2-7; 8 nucleotides match TRBD2. Germline V gene lookup returns CDR1 MNHNS and CDR2 SASEGT. CDR3 size: 14 residues. The V gene end was trimmed by 4 bases and the J gene end by 4 bases; junction bases not matched to a gene: 6. The CDR3 is CASSAGLAMYEQYF. In nucleotides, the CDR3 is TGTGCCAGCAGTGCTGGACTAGCAATGTACGAGCAGTACTTC.

The genes are TRBV19 and TRBJ1-5, with a weak D call TRBD1 (5 bases). The V end was cut by 1 base, the J end by 0 bases, with 10 bases between. The V gene's germline CDR1 is LNHDA and CDR2 SQIVND (reference sequence). This CDR3 has 16 amino acids. In nucleotides, the CDR3 is TGTGCCAGTAGTATAGTCCCTGACAGTAGCAATCAGCCCCAGCATTTT. This sequence encodes CASSIVPDSSNQPQHF.

The chain joins TRBV27 to TRBJ2-7; 10 bases map to TRBD2. Unmatched junction bases numbered 9, after V lost 6 bases and J lost 4 bases. CDR1 and CDR2 from the germline V gene are MNHEY and SMNVEV (reference sequence). The CDR3 is 15 amino acids. Here the CDR3 DNA reads TGTGCCAGCAGAAGTCAGGGAGCGGGGGGGTACGAGCAGTACTTC. It yields the protein CASRSQGAGGYEQYF.

The chain couples TRBV19 to TRBJ1-1, with a possible D match to TRBD1 (6 bases). V lost 7 bases and J 4 bases, leaving 13 bases between the germline ends. The CDR3 has 13 residues. Germline V gene lookup returns CDR1 LNHDA and CDR2 SQIVND (reference sequence). CDR3 residues: CASKVVGGTEAFF. In DNA form, the CDR3 reads TGTGCCAGTAAGGTCGTAGGGGGCACTGAAGCTTTCTTT.

V and J are TRBV5-1 and TRBJ2-7; TRBD2 matches 11 bases. The CDR3 extends over 14 amino acids. Trimming took 2 bases from V and 7 from J; bases not matched to a gene: 5. The germline gives CDR1 SGHRS, CDR2 YFSETQ. CDR3 residues: CASSFETSGNEQYF. CDR3 DNA sequence: TGCGCCAGCAGCTTCGAGACTAGCGGGAATGAGCAGTACTTC.

This chain links TRBV10-3 with TRBJ2-2; 7 bases map to TRBD2. J gave up 3 bases and V 3 bases, and 7 bases lay outside the gene matches. Germline V gene sequence: CDR1 ENHRY, CDR2 SYGVKD. The CDR3 consists of 16 residues. CDR3 amino acids: CAISEFSGSDTGELFF. The CDR3 coding sequence is TGTGCCATCAGTGAATTTAGCGGGTCGGACACCGGGGAGCTGTTTTTT.

V is TRBV10-3 and J is TRBJ2-7; the D is unclear. CDR1 and CDR2 from the germline V gene are ENHRY and SYGVKD. V lost 3 bases, J lost 5 bases, and 14 bases lay in between. CDR3 length: 14 amino acids. The CDR3 here is CAISDELSTHEQYF. The CDR3 bases are TGTGCCATCAGTGATGAGCTGAGTACCCACGAGCAGTACTTC.

The chain uses TRBV5-6 and TRBJ1-5, with D unresolved. Trimming removed 4 bases at V and 6 bases at J, with 14 bases between. This CDR3 comprises 14 residues. Germline lookup yields CDR1 SGHDT and CDR2 YYEEEE. The CDR3 nucleotides read TGTGCCAGCAGCCCGGGTAGGATTGGTCAGCCCCAGCATTTT. It yields the protein CASSPGRIGQPQHF.

The V gene is TRBV7-9, the J gene TRBJ2-7, with 10 bases lining up with TRBD1. J was trimmed by 5 bases and V by 5 bases; bases with no gene match: 12. There are 16 residues in the CDR3. CDR1 and CDR2 from the germline V gene are SEHNR and FQNEAQ (reference sequence). The CDR3, as DNA: TGTGCCAGCAGCCAGTATAAGGGACAGGGGTTAAACGAGCAGTACTTC. Translation: CASSQYKGQGLNEQYF.

The chain uses TRBV9 and TRBJ1-5, with 8 bases lining up with TRBD1. The V gene's germline CDR1 is SGDLS and CDR2 YYNGEE. Losses at the gene ends were 3 bases for V and 9 bases for J; bases not matched to a gene: 8. This CDR3 spans 14 amino acids. CDR3 sequence: CASSGGTGFWPQHF. The CDR3 DNA sequence: TGTGCCAGCAGCGGAGGGACAGGTTTTTGGCCCCAGCATTTT. Together with reference TRBV9 and TRBJ1-5, the CDR3 gives the full variable domain: DSGVTQTPKHLITATGQRVTLRCSPRSGDLSVYWYQQSLDQGLQFLIQYYNGEERAKGNILERFSAQQFPDLHSELNLSSLELGDSALYFCASSGGTGFWPQHFGDGTRLSIL.

V is TRBV19 and J is TRBJ1-3; D remains ambiguous. Germline loops: CDR1 LNHDA, CDR2 SQIVND (reference sequence). The CDR3 loop spans 16 amino acids. The ends were cut back, 6 bases at V and 0 bases at J, with 15 bases in the middle. This CDR3 reads CASSIPQEISGNTIYF. CDR3 in DNA: TGTGCCAGTAGCATACCTCAGGAAATCTCTGGAAACACCATATATTTT.

A word on this clone: Distinct nucleotide sequences in the sample also encode this CDR3. The chain combines TRBV5-5 with TRBJ1-5, with D uncertain. The CDR3 covers 13 residues. Germline values: CDR1 SGHKS, CDR2 YYEKEE (reference sequence). V shed 0 bases and J shed 1 base, with 2 bases lying between them. The CDR3 here is CASSLGSNQPQHF. CDR3 sequence (DNA): TGTGCCAGCAGCTTGGGAAGCAATCAGCCCCAGCATTTT.

The gene calls are TRBV6-5 and TRBJ2-7, with 7 bases aligning to TRBD1. J gave up 1 base and V 6 bases, and 9 bases lay outside the gene matches. The CDR3 loop spans 15 amino acids. Germline loops: CDR1 MNHEY, CDR2 SVGAGI. The CDR3 coding sequence is TGTGCCAGCAGACGCGACAGGGTTCTATCCTACGAGCAGTACTTC. Translation gives CASRRDRVLSYEQYF.

This chain links TRBV6-1 with TRBJ2-5, with TRBD2 matching 9 bases. Germline V gives CDR1 MNHNS, CDR2 SASEGT. Trimming took 3 bases from V and 5 from J; bases not matched to a gene: 7. This CDR3 spans 15 amino acids. CDR3 nucleotide sequence: TGTGCCAGCAGTGATCCGGGACTAGCCTCTGAGACCCAGTACTTC. This codes for CASSDPGLASETQYF.

The chain employs TRBV4-1 and TRBJ1-4, with 9 bases fitting TRBD1. The CDR3 has 15 amino acids. The V segment lost 1 base and the J segment 7 bases; nucleotides outside the gene matches: 4. The germline V gene has CDR1 MGHRA and CDR2 YSYEKL. The CDR3 loop is CASSQGDRDVEKLFF. The CDR3 DNA sequence: TGCGCCAGCAGCCAAGGGGACAGGGACGTTGAAAAACTGTTTTTT.

This clone was seen a single time. J is TRBJ2-5 and V is TRBV2; no clear D. The DNA end lines up better with TRBJ2-7; the J call may be wrong. The CDR3 runs 12 residues. Germline V gives CDR1 SNHLY, CDR2 FYNNEI. CDR3 sequence (DNA): TGTGCCAGCAGCTCAAGCTCCTACGAGCAGTACTTC. Its protein is CASSSSSYEQYF.

J is TRBJ1-4 and V is TRBV10-3; 10 bases fit TRBD1. CDR1 is ENHRY, CDR2 SYGVKD, per germline. This CDR3 comprises 16 residues. V lost 3 bases to trimming and J lost 7 bases; unmatched junction nucleotides: 8. CDR3 sequence reads: CAISDGPGQGREKLFF. CDR3 in DNA: TGTGCCATCAGTGATGGACCGGGACAGGGGCGTGAAAAACTGTTTTTT.

V and J are TRBV9 and TRBJ2-7; 8 bases are a match to TRBD1. Germline trimming cut 3 bases from V and 4 bases from J; bases unmatched to any gene: 3. The CDR3 spans 13 residues. Germline V gene lookup returns CDR1 SGDLS and CDR2 YYNGEE. The CDR3, as DNA: TGTGCCAGCAGCGAGGGACAGGCGTACGAGCAGTACTTC. Protein product: CASSEGQAYEQYF.

The chain carries TRBV2 and TRBJ2-7; TRBD2 aligns across 13 bases. The CDR3 has 15 amino acids. Germline-derived CDR1 and CDR2 are SNHLY and FYNNEI. V shed 6 bases, J shed 5 bases, and the junction held 7 bases outside the gene matches. The CDR3 DNA reads TGTGCCAGCAGCGACCAAGGGACTAGCGGGAACGAGCAGTACTTC. It translates to CASSDQGTSGNEQYF.

This clone has only one observation. The chain combines TRBV9 with TRBJ2-5, with TRBD1 matching 9 bases. Germline values: CDR1 SGDLS, CDR2 YYNGEE. CDR3 length: 15 amino acids. V shed 4 bases and J 3 bases; nucleotides not matched to a gene: 7. In nucleotides, the CDR3 is TGTGCCAGCAGCTCACAGGGGGCGGGAGAAGAGACCCAGTACTTC. It encodes CASSSQGAGEETQYF. Supplemented by reference TRBV9 and TRBJ2-5, the full variable domain reads DSGVTQTPKHLITATGQRVTLRCSPRSGDLSVYWYQQSLDQGLQFLIQYYNGEERAKGNILERFSAQQFPDLHSELNLSSLELGDSALYFCASSSQGAGEETQYFGPGTRLLVL.

This chain connects TRBV11-2 to TRBJ2-5; TRBD2 is a possible D gene (5 bases). Looked up from germline, CDR1 is SGHAT and CDR2 is FQNNGV. V shed 5 bases and J shed 5 bases, with 9 bases lying between them. This CDR3 has 12 residues. The CDR3 loop is CASSLGAETQYF. The CDR3 DNA reads TGTGCCAGCAGCCTGGGAGCTGAGACCCAGTACTTC.

As to this clone: Other DNA sequences in this sample translate to the same CDR3. The gene calls are TRBV5-4 and TRBJ2-7, with 9 bases aligning to TRBD1. CDR1 and CDR2 (germline): SGHNT, YYREEE (reference sequence). The CDR3 runs to 13 residues. V dropped 2 bases and J dropped 4; count of bases not matched to a gene: 1. The CDR3 region has the DNA TGTGCCAGCAGCTTACAGGGGGCTTACGAGCAGTACTTC. The encoded protein is CASSLQGAYEQYF.

The chain employs TRBV7-2 and TRBJ2-7; 11 positions agree with TRBD2. V gave up 2 bases and J gave up 4 bases; unmatched junction bases: 10. This CDR3 is 17 amino acids long. Germline CDR1 reads SGHTA; CDR2 reads FQGNSA. The CDR3 loop is CASSLTSGLADRYEQYF. The CDR3 DNA is TGTGCCAGCAGCTTAACTTCGGGACTAGCGGACAGGTACGAGCAGTACTTC.